The rows below give T cell receptor beta chains drawn from one sample of a study of T cell responses to AZD1222 COVID-19 vaccine. The data were produced by immunoSEQ multiplex PCR, yet TCRdb's version contains in-frame clones alone and is incomplete. The sample gives roughly 120,000 clones, 92% of which show up once; roughly 7.9% is in the top ten. The sample consisted of peripheral blood, taken 28 days after the second AZD1222 dose. The receptors were gathered from an adult who received the AZD1222 COVID-19 vaccine. Both conserved end residues are part of each CDR3. D genes are given only for firm matches. Expanded clones are given a class, and other clones once, few, many or no size at all.

V gene: TRBV28; clone size: .; J gene: TRBJ1-1; D gene: .; CDR3 length: 15; CDR3 protein: CASSLIAGPGLVAFF; CDR3 DNA: TGTGCCAGCAGTTTAATCGCAGGGCCGGGGCTTGTAGCTTTCTTT
V gene: TRBV27; clone size: .; J gene: TRBJ1-2; D gene: .; CDR3 length: 14; CDR3 protein: CASSLSQNYYGYTF; CDR3 DNA: TGTGCCAGCAGTTTATCCCAGAATTACTATGGCTACACCTTC
V gene: TRBV5-1; clone size: .; J gene: TRBJ2-1; D gene: .; CDR3 length: 15; CDR3 protein: CASRMQASSYNEQFF; CDR3 DNA: TGCGCCAGCAGGATGCAGGCGAGCTCCTACAATGAGCAGTTCTTC
V gene: TRBV19; clone size: once; J gene: TRBJ1-4; D gene: .; CDR3 length: 13; CDR3 protein: CASQGQTSEKLFF; CDR3 DNA: TGTGCCAGCCAAGGACAGACGAGTGAAAAACTGTTTTTT
V gene: TRBV5-1; clone size: .; J gene: TRBJ1-5; D gene: .; CDR3 length: 15; CDR3 protein: CASSKNGESNQPQHF; CDR3 DNA: TGCGCCAGCAGCAAAAACGGTGAGAGCAATCAGCCCCAGCATTTT
V gene: TRBV2; clone size: .; J gene: TRBJ1-5; D gene: .; CDR3 length: 14; CDR3 protein: CASSKEQAHQPQHF; CDR3 DNA: TGTGCCAGCAGTAAAGAACAGGCCCATCAGCCCCAGCATTTT
V gene: TRBV15; clone size: .; J gene: TRBJ2-3; D gene: .; CDR3 length: 14; CDR3 protein: CATSRDRGTDTQYF; CDR3 DNA: TGTGCCACCAGCAGGGATAGGGGCACAGATACGCAGTATTTT
V gene: TRBV19; clone size: .; J gene: TRBJ1-5; D gene: TRBD1; CDR3 length: 15; CDR3 protein: CASSPSQGNNQPQHF; CDR3 DNA: TGTGCCAGTAGCCCCTCACAGGGGAACAATCAGCCCCAGCATTTT
V gene: TRBV3-1/TRBV3-2; clone size: .; J gene: TRBJ2-7; D gene: .; CDR3 length: 14; CDR3 protein: CASSQRAESYEQYF; CDR3 DNA: TGTGCCAGCAGCCAAAGGGCAGAGAGCTACGAGCAGTACTTC
V gene: TRBV19; clone size: .; J gene: TRBJ1-5; D gene: .; CDR3 length: 13; CDR3 protein: CATRGTGNQPQHF; CDR3 DNA: TGTGCCACCCGGGGGACCGGCAATCAGCCCCAGCATTTT
V gene: TRBV6-5; clone size: .; J gene: TRBJ2-7; D gene: .; CDR3 length: 13; CDR3 protein: CASSYSITYEQYF; CDR3 DNA: TGTGCCAGCAGTTACTCGATTACCTACGAGCAGTACTTC
V gene: TRBV27; clone size: .; J gene: TRBJ1-2; D gene: .; CDR3 length: 14; CDR3 protein: CASSFQQTSYGYTF; CDR3 DNA: TGTGCCAGCAGTTTCCAACAAACCTCCTATGGCTACACCTTC
V gene: TRBV6-5; clone size: .; J gene: TRBJ2-2; D gene: .; CDR3 length: 15; CDR3 protein: CASSYFGQNTGELFF; CDR3 DNA: TGTGCCAGCAGTTACTTTGGACAGAACACCGGGGAGCTGTTTTTT
V gene: TRBV2; clone size: .; J gene: TRBJ2-3; D gene: TRBD1; CDR3 length: 14; CDR3 protein: CATSRTGLTDTQYF; CDR3 DNA: TGTGCCACCAGTAGGACAGGACTCACAGATACGCAGTATTTT
V gene: TRBV6-5; clone size: .; J gene: TRBJ2-6; D gene: .; CDR3 length: 15; CDR3 protein: CASSSGTSGANVLTF; CDR3 DNA: TGTGCCAGCAGTTCAGGGACCTCTGGGGCCAACGTCCTGACTTTC
V gene: TRBV10-1; clone size: .; J gene: TRBJ1-5; D gene: .; CDR3 length: 13; CDR3 protein: CASSEHPNQPQHF; CDR3 DNA: TGCGCCAGCAGTGAACATCCCAATCAGCCCCAGCATTTT
V gene: TRBV5-4; clone size: once; J gene: TRBJ1-2; D gene: TRBD1; CDR3 length: 14; CDR3 protein: CASSLVWDRGSYTF; CDR3 DNA: TGTGCCAGCAGCTTGGTTTGGGACAGGGGGAGCTACACCTTC
V gene: TRBV19; clone size: .; J gene: TRBJ2-1; D gene: .; CDR3 length: 12; CDR3 protein: CASRASLGEQFF; CDR3 DNA: TGTGCCAGTAGGGCTAGCTTGGGTGAGCAGTTCTTC
V gene: TRBV5-5; clone size: .; J gene: TRBJ1-5; D gene: TRBD1; CDR3 length: 15; CDR3 protein: CASSLRDRGEGPQHF; CDR3 DNA: TGTGCCAGCAGCCTCCGGGACAGGGGCGAAGGGCCCCAGCATTTT
V gene: TRBV19; clone size: .; J gene: TRBJ2-7; D gene: .; CDR3 length: 15; CDR3 protein: CASSIRDSTSYEQYF; CDR3 DNA: TGTGCCAGTAGTATTAGGGACTCCACAAGCTACGAGCAGTACTTC
V gene: TRBV4-2; clone size: once; J gene: TRBJ2-5; D gene: TRBD2; CDR3 length: 16; CDR3 protein: CASSQGGAGGGETQYF; CDR3 DNA: TGTGCCAGCAGCCAAGGGGGAGCGGGGGGCGGTGAGACCCAGTACTTC
V gene: TRBV18; clone size: .; J gene: TRBJ2-2; D gene: .; CDR3 length: 13; CDR3 protein: CASSPMNTGELFF; CDR3 DNA: TGTGCCAGTTCTCCTATGAACACCGGGGAGCTGTTTTTT
V gene: TRBV19; clone size: .; J gene: TRBJ1-2; D gene: .; CDR3 length: 15; CDR3 protein: CASTRNSGDSYGYTF; CDR3 DNA: TGTGCCAGTACCAGAAATTCAGGGGATAGCTATGGCTACACCTTC
V gene: TRBV2; clone size: .; J gene: TRBJ2-5; D gene: TRBD1; CDR3 length: 14; CDR3 protein: CASSKRPGGETQYF; CDR3 DNA: TGTGCCAGCAGCAAGAGGCCAGGGGGAGAGACCCAGTACTTC
V gene: TRBV20-1; clone size: once; J gene: TRBJ2-1; D gene: TRBD1; CDR3 length: 16; CDR3 protein: CSASWDRGKNYNEQFF; CDR3 DNA: TGCAGTGCTAGTTGGGACAGGGGGAAAAACTACAATGAGCAGTTCTTC
V gene: TRBV2; clone size: .; J gene: TRBJ2-2; D gene: .; CDR3 length: 14; CDR3 protein: CASRSSPNTGELFF; CDR3 DNA: TGTGCCAGCAGGTCTTCTCCTAACACCGGGGAGCTGTTTTTT
V gene: TRBV13; clone size: .; J gene: TRBJ2-1; D gene: TRBD2; CDR3 length: 16; CDR3 protein: CASNVGRLAGGGEQFF; CDR3 DNA: TGTGCCAGCAATGTAGGGCGACTAGCGGGAGGGGGTGAGCAGTTCTTC
V gene: TRBV6-5; clone size: .; J gene: TRBJ2-5; D gene: .; CDR3 length: 13; CDR3 protein: CASRRTEQETQYF; CDR3 DNA: TGTGCCAGCAGGCGGACAGAACAAGAGACCCAGTACTTC
V gene: TRBV27; clone size: .; J gene: TRBJ2-7; D gene: .; CDR3 length: 17; CDR3 protein: CASSLRGGGTGNYEQYF; CDR3 DNA: TGTGCCAGCAGTCTACGGGGTGGGGGGACGGGGAATTACGAGCAGTACTTC
V gene: TRBV15; clone size: once; J gene: TRBJ2-7; D gene: .; CDR3 length: 11; CDR3 protein: CATILRVRGYF; CDR3 DNA: TGTGCCACCATCCTTAGGGTTCGGGGGTACTTC
V gene: TRBV11-3; clone size: .; J gene: TRBJ2-5; D gene: .; CDR3 length: 14; CDR3 protein: CASSIGGFGETQYF; CDR3 DNA: TGTGCCAGCAGCATAGGGGGATTTGGCGAGACCCAGTACTTC
V gene: TRBV21-1; clone size: .; J gene: TRBJ1-3; D gene: .; CDR3 length: 18; CDR3 protein: CASSKTWGITDSGNTIYF; CDR3 DNA: TGTGCCAGCAGCAAAACTTGGGGAATCACCGACTCTGGAAACACCATATATTTT
V gene: TRBV6-6; clone size: .; J gene: TRBJ1-2; D gene: .; CDR3 length: 12; CDR3 protein: CASSYEGDGYTF; CDR3 DNA: TGTGCCAGCAGTTACGAAGGGGACGGCTACACCTTC
V gene: TRBV28; clone size: .; J gene: TRBJ1-1; D gene: .; CDR3 length: 15; CDR3 protein: CASPPDRTRNTEAFF; CDR3 DNA: TGTGCCAGCCCCCCCGACAGGACCCGGAACACTGAAGCTTTCTTT
V gene: TRBV27; clone size: .; J gene: TRBJ1-4; D gene: .; CDR3 length: 13; CDR3 protein: CASTDRGNEKLFF; CDR3 DNA: TGTGCCAGCACGGACAGAGGAAATGAAAAACTGTTTTTT